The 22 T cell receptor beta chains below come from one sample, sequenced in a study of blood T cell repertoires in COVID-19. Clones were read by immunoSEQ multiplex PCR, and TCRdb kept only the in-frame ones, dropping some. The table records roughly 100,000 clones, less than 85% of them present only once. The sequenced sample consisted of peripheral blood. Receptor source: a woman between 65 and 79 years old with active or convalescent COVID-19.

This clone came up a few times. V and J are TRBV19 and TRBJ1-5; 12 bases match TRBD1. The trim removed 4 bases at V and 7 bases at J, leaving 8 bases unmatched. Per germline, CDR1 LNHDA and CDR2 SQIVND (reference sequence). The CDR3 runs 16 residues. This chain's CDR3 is CASSTKGQGAGQPQHF. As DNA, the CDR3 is TGTGCCAGTAGTACAAAGGGACAGGGGGCCGGACAGCCCCAGCATTTT.

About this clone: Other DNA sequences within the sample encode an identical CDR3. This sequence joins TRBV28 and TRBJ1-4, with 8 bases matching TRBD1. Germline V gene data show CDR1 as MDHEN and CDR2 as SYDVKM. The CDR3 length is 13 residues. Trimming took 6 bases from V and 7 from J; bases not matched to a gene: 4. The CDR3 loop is CASRRTGTEKLFF. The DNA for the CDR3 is TGTGCCAGCAGAAGGACAGGGACTGAAAAACTGTTTTTT.

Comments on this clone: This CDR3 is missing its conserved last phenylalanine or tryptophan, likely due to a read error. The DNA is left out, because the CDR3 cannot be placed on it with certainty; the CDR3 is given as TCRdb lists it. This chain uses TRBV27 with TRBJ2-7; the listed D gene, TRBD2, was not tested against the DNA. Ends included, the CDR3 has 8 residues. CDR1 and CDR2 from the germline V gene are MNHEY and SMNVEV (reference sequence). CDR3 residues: CARTLVAL.

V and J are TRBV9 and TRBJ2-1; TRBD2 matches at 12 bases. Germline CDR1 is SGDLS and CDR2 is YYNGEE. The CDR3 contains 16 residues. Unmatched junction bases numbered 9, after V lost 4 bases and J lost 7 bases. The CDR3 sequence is CASSFLAGTSGNEQFF. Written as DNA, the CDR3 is TGTGCCAGCAGCTTCTTGGCCGGGACTAGCGGGAATGAGCAGTTCTTC.

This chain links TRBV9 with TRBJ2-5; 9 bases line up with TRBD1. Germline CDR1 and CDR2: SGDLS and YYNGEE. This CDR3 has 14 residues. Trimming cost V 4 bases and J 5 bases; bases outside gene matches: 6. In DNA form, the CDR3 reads TGTGCCAGCAGCAAAGGGGGGACAGGGGAGACCCAGTACTTC. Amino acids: CASSKGGTGETQYF.

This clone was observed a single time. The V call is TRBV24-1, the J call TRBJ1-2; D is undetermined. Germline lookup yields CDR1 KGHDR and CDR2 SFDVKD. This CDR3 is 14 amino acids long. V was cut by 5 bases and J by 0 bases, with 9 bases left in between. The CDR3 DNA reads TGTGCCACCAGTGCACGGGAAGCTAACTATGGCTACACCTTC. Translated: CATSAREANYGYTF.

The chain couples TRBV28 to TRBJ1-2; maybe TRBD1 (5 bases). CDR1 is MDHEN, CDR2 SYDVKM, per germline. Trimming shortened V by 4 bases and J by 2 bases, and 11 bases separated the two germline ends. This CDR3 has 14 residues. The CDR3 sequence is CASSYPKGNYGYTF. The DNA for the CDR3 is TGTGCCAGCAGTTATCCAAAGGGGAACTATGGCTACACCTTC.

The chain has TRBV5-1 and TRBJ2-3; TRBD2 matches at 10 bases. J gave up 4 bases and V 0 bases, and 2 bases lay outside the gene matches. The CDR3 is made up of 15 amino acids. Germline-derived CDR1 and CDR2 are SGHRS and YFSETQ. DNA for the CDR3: TGCGCCAGCAGCTTGGCTCTAGCGGGAGCAGATACGCAGTATTTT. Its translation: CASSLALAGADTQYF.

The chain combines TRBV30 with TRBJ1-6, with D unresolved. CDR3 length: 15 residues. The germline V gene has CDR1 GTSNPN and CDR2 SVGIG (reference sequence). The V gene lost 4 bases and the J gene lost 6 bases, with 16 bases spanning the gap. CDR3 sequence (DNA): TGTGCCTGGACCGGAAGGCAGGTCCTTAATTCACCCCTCCACTTT. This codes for CAWTGRQVLNSPLHF.

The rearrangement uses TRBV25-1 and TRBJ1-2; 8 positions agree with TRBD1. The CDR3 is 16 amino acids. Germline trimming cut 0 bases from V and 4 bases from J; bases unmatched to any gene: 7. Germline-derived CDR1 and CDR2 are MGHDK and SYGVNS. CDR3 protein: CASSEYRGQGRYGYTF. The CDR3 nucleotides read TGTGCCAGCAGTGAATACCGCGGACAGGGCCGCTATGGCTACACCTTC.

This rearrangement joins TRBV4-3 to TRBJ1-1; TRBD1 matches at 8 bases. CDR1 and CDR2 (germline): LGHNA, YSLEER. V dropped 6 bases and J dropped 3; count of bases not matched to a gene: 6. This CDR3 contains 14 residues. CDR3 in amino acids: CASRGQVLDTEAFF. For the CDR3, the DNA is TGCGCCAGCAGGGGACAGGTTTTAGACACTGAAGCTTTCTTT.

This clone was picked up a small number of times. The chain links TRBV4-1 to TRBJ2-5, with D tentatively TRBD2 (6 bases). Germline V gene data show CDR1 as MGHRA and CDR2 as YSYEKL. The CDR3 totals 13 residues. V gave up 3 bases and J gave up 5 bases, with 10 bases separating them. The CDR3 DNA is TGCGCCAGCAGCCAGTGGAGGGGTGAGACCCAGTACTTC. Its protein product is CASSQWRGETQYF.

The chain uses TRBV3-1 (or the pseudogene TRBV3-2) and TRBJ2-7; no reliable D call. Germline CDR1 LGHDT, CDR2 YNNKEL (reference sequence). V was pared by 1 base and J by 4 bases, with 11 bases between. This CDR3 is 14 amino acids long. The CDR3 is CASSQGVPTYEQYF. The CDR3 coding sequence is TGTGCCAGCAGCCAAGGGGTACCGACTTACGAGCAGTACTTC.

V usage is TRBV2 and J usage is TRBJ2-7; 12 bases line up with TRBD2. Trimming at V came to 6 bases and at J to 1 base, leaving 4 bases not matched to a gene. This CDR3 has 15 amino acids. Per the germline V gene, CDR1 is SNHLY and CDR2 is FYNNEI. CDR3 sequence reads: CASSLGLAGSYEQYF. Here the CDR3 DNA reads TGTGCCAGCAGCCTTGGACTAGCGGGGTCCTACGAGCAGTACTTC.

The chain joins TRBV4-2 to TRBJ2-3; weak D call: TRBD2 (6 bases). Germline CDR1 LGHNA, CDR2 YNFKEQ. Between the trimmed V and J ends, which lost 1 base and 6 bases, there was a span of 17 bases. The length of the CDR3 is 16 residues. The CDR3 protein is CASSQVTLGTGDTQYF. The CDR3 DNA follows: TGTGCCAGCAGCCAAGTCACCTTAGGGACTGGGGATACGCAGTATTTT.

CDR3 sequence: CASSQKGGLTPLHF. The CDR3 bases are TGTGCCAGCAGCCAAAAAGGGGGACTAACACCCCTCCACTTT. The chain links TRBV3-1 (or the pseudogene TRBV3-2) to TRBJ1-6; a possible D gene is TRBD1 (6 bases). This CDR3 is built from 14 residues. V lost 2 bases and J lost 11, with 13 bases in between. Germline CDR1 LGHDT, CDR2 YNNKEL (reference sequence).

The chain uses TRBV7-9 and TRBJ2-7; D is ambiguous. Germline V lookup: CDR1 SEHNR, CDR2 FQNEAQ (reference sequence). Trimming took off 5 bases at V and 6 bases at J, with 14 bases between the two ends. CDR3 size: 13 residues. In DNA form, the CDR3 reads TGTGCCAGCAGCCGATCTGTTTACTCCGAGCAGTACTTC. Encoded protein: CASSRSVYSEQYF.

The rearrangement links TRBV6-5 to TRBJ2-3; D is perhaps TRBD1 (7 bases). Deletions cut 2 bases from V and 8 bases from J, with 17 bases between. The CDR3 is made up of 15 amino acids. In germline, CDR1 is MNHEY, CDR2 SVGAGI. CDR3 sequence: CASSYVQGGRGTQYF. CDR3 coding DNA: TGTGCCAGCAGTTACGTTCAGGGGGGTAGAGGTACGCAGTATTTT.

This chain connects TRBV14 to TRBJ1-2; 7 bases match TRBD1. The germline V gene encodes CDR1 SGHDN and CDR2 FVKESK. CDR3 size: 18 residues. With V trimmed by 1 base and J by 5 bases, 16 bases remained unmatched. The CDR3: CASSQGTGTVSPVYGYTF. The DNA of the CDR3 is TGTGCCAGCAGCCAAGGGACCGGGACAGTTTCACCTGTGTATGGCTACACCTTC.

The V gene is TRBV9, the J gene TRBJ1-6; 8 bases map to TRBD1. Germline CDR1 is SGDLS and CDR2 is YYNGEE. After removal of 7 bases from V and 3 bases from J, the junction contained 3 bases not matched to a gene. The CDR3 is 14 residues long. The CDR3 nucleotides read TGTGCCAGCGACAGGGGAAACTATAATTCACCCCTCCACTTT. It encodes CASDRGNYNSPLHF. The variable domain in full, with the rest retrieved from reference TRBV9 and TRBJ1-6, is DSGVTQTPKHLITATGQRVTLRCSPRSGDLSVYWYQQSLDQGLQFLIQYYNGEERAKGNILERFSAQQFPDLHSELNLSSLELGDSALYFCASDRGNYNSPLHFGNGTRLTVT.

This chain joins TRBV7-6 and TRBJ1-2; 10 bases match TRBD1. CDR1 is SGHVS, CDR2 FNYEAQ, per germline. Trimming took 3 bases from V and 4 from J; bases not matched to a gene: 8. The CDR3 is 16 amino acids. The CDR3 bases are TGTGCCAGCAGCTTGACGACAGGGGGCGCTTCCTATGGCTACACCTTC. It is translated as CASSLTTGGASYGYTF.

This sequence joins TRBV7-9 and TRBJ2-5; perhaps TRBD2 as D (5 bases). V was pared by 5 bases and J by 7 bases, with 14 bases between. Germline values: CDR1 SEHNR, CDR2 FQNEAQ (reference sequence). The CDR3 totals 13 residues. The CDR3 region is CASSVRDATTQYF. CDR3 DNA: TGTGCCAGCAGCGTTCGGGATGCTACGACCCAGTACTTC.